This is a list of T cell receptor beta chains from one sample in a study of vaccination and CD4 T cells after COVID-19. These receptors have no identified antigens. TCRdb fed the PCR reads into MiXCR, producing one record per CDR3 protein. This sample yields roughly 15,000 distinct CDR3 sequences, of which about 77% are seen a single time; roughly a tenth belongs to the top ten. The sample was CD4+ T cells from blood, cultured in vitro, taken after SARS-CoV-2 vaccination. Receptor source: a human donor who received a COVID-19 vaccine. Both conserved end residues are part of each CDR3. Each record gives: J gene, V gene, D gene, clone size, CDR3 protein, CDR3 DNA. A D gene is named only where the DNA matches it firmly. Size values are once, few and many counts, or a class for expanded clones, and some rows have none.

TRBJ1-1	TRBV11-3	.	.	CASSLGYPGMRRVNTEAFF	TGTGCCAGCAGCTTAGGATACCCAGGGATGAGAAGGGTGAACACTGAAGCTTTCTTT
TRBJ1-6	TRBV7-2	.	.	CASSLDGNQSPLHF	TGTGCCAGCAGCTTAGATGGCAACCAATCACCCCTCCACTTT
TRBJ2-5	TRBV6-2/TRBV6-3	.	few	CASSYDLRTGTQQETQYF	TGTGCCAGCAGTTACGACTTACGCACCGGGACCCAACAAGAGACCCAGTACTTC
TRBJ1-2	TRBV19	TRBD1	once	CASSTPTGGGYTF	TGTGCCAGTAGTACCCCGACAGGGGGTGGCTACACCTTC
TRBJ2-5	TRBV15	.	.	CATSRDTLPGAQETQYF	TGTGCCACCAGCAGAGATACTCTACCCGGGGCTCAAGAGACCCAGTACTTC
TRBJ2-7	TRBV20-1	.	.	CSARGRLVLSYEQYF	TGCAGTGCTAGAGGGCGACTAGTATTATCCTACGAGCAGTACTTC
TRBJ1-1	TRBV30	.	.	CAWSAGGDTEAFF	TGTGCCTGGAGTGCTGGGGGTGACACTGAAGCTTTCTTT
TRBJ1-6	TRBV30	.	few	CAWSDPRGTYNSPLHF	TGTGCCTGGAGTGATCCTCGTGGAACCTATAATTCACCCCTCCACTTT
TRBJ2-7	TRBV30	.	once	CAWSFSPRYEQYF	TGTGCCTGGAGTTTCTCCCCGAGATACGAGCAGTACTTC
TRBJ2-7	TRBV11-2	.	.	CASSLDSWQGYEQYF	TGTGCCAGCAGCTTAGATTCGTGGCAGGGTTACGAGCAGTACTTC
TRBJ2-5	TRBV20-1	.	few	CSAKTGYQETQYF	TGCAGTGCGAAAACAGGGTACCAAGAGACCCAGTACTTC
TRBJ2-2	TRBV6-4	TRBD1	.	CASSWRQGGFGELFF	TGTGCCAGCAGTTGGAGACAGGGCGGTTTCGGGGAGCTGTTTTTT
TRBJ2-1	TRBV24-1	TRBD1	.	CATTRQGEQFF	TGTGCCACTACCCGACAGGGAGAGCAGTTCTTC
TRBJ1-2	TRBV24-1	.	.	CATSPNPAGVAFANYGYTF	TGTGCCACCAGTCCCAACCCAGCAGGGGTTGCTTTCGCTAACTATGGCTACACCTTC
TRBJ1-1	TRBV20-1	TRBD1	.	CSAEHGTGDIEAFF	TGCAGTGCCGAGCATGGGACAGGGGACATTGAAGCTTTCTTT
TRBJ2-3	TRBV5-1	.	.	CASSLGVFSTDTQYF	TGCGCCAGCAGCTTGGGGGTGTTTAGCACAGATACGCAGTATTTT
TRBJ2-5	TRBV2	TRBD2	once	CASSLAGVRPETQYF	TGTGCCAGCAGTCTAGCGGGGGTGCGACCTGAGACCCAGTACTTC
TRBJ1-2	TRBV14	TRBD1	few	CASSQDLSRGYGYTF	TGTGCCAGCAGCCAAGATCTCTCCAGGGGGTATGGCTACACCTTC
TRBJ2-3	TRBV10-3	.	few	CAISGGRGSADTQYF	TGTGCCATCAGTGGGGGGAGAGGTAGCGCAGATACGCAGTATTTT
TRBJ1-1	TRBV19	TRBD1	.	CASSTDREGTEAFF	TGTGCCAGTAGTACAGACAGGGAGGGCACTGAAGCTTTCTTT
TRBJ1-6	TRBV19	.	.	CASSDRLTDSPLHF	TGTGCCAGTAGTGACAGGCTTACGGATTCACCCCTCCACTTT
TRBJ2-5	TRBV20-1	.	.	CSASRTRETQYF	TGCAGTGCTAGCCGAACGCGGGAGACCCAGTACTTC
TRBJ1-2	TRBV3-1	.	.	CASSQEGASRGYTF	TGTGCCAGCAGCCAAGAGGGGGCAAGCCGAGGCTACACCTTC
TRBJ2-5	TRBV7-2	.	.	CASSLAYGGRQETQYF	TGTGCCAGCAGCTTAGCGTACGGGGGGCGGCAAGAGACCCAGTACTTC
TRBJ2-5	TRBV24-1	TRBD1	.	CATSDRDRAFQETQYF	TGTGCCACCAGTGACCGGGACAGGGCATTTCAAGAGACCCAGTACTTC
TRBJ1-2	TRBV30	TRBD1	.	CAWRQGVYGYTF	TGTGCCTGGAGGCAGGGGGTCTATGGCTACACCTTC
TRBJ2-5	TRBV20-1	TRBD1	.	CSADVGTGQETQYF	TGCAGTGCAGACGTCGGGACAGGACAAGAGACCCAGTACTTC
TRBJ2-2	TRBV24-1	TRBD1	.	CATAKGTGANSRTGELFF	TGTGCCACCGCCAAGGGAACAGGGGCTAATTCACGCACCGGGGAGCTGTTTTTT
TRBJ2-7	TRBV20-1	TRBD2	.	CSASLVGTSGGGEQYF	TGCAGTGCTAGCCTAGTCGGGACTAGCGGGGGGGGCGAGCAGTACTTC
TRBJ1-3	TRBV19	TRBD1	.	CASSPRQGEAGNTIYF	TGTGCCAGTAGTCCCCGACAGGGAGAGGCTGGAAACACCATATATTTT
TRBJ1-3	TRBV11-2	TRBD1	medium-sized	CASSKGTGSVNTIYF	TGTGCCAGCAGCAAAGGGACAGGGTCAGTAAACACCATATATTTT
TRBJ1-1	TRBV11-3	TRBD1	.	CASSLDPPDRGAEAFF	TGTGCCAGCAGCTTAGATCCCCCGGACAGGGGGGCTGAAGCTTTCTTT
TRBJ1-5	TRBV23-1	.	once	CASSRLREDQPQHF	TGCGCCAGCAGTCGATTGAGGGAAGATCAGCCCCAGCATTTT
TRBJ1-5	TRBV6-5	.	.	CASSWSVSEGPQHF	TGTGCCAGCAGTTGGTCGGTTTCGGAGGGGCCCCAGCATTTT
TRBJ1-3	TRBV7-9	.	.	CASSLYRATWESGNTIYF	TGTGCCAGCAGCCTATATAGGGCCACCTGGGAGTCTGGAAACACCATATATTTT
TRBJ2-1	TRBV7-2	TRBD2	.	CASSVTSGGGYNEQFF	TGTGCCAGCAGCGTAACTAGCGGGGGGGGTTACAATGAGCAGTTCTTC
TRBJ1-1	TRBV18	TRBD1	few	CASSRDRLNTEAFF	TGTGCCAGCTCACGGGACAGATTGAACACTGAAGCTTTCTTT
TRBJ2-1	TRBV27	.	few	CASSLVTTLSSYNEQFF	TGTGCCAGCAGTTTAGTGACCACCCTCAGCTCCTACAATGAGCAGTTCTTC
TRBJ2-3	TRBV2	TRBD1	few	CASRETGMSPDTQYF	TGTGCCAGCAGGGAGACAGGGATGTCTCCAGATACGCAGTATTTT
TRBJ2-3	TRBV27	TRBD2	.	CASSLGTSGGTWYF	TGTGCCAGCAGTCTCGGGACTAGCGGGGGGACATGGTATTTT
TRBJ1-2	TRBV6-1	.	once	CAIPQVNNGYTF	TGTGCCATTCCCCAGGTTAATAATGGCTACACCTTC
TRBJ2-3	TRBV6-1	.	few	CASSRGEATDTQYF	TGTGCCAGCAGCCGGGGCGAAGCCACAGATACGCAGTATTTT
TRBJ1-1	TRBV21-1	.	.	CASSKLYEKAGPRVNAPNTEAFF	TGTGCCAGCAGCAAACTTTATGAAAAGGCGGGGCCCCGAGTTAATGCTCCGAACACTGAAGCTTTCTTT
TRBJ1-1	TRBV20-1	TRBD1	.	CSARERGQGLAEAFF	TGCAGTGCTAGAGAAAGGGGACAGGGGTTGGCTGAAGCTTTCTTT
TRBJ1-2	TRBV2	.	.	CASKAGTNYGYTF	TGTGCCAGCAAGGCAGGGACGAACTATGGCTACACCTTC
TRBJ2-4	TRBV20-1	TRBD1	.	CSARDWGQGLAKNIQYF	TGCAGTGCTAGAGATTGGGGACAGGGCCTAGCCAAAAACATTCAGTACTTC